The 8 T cell receptor beta chains below were found in one sample sequenced in a study of shared clonotypes between healthy human individuals (dated by TCRdb to about 2020). Libraries were prepared through the immunoSEQ multiplex PCR assay. As stored in TCRdb, this immuneACCESS dataset retains in-frame rearrangements with V and J assigned. A fraction of the clones does not appear; measured against another copy, unresolved V genes explain less than half of the discrepancy, and the remainder lacks a known reason. This sample has 2 million to 2.5 million clones in its table, and about 93% of those were observed once. Roughly 1.8% of the sample comes from the top ten. CD8 naive samples were obtained by positive selection for CCR7 among CD45RO-negative cells, yielding a CD45RA+CCR7+ population from which TemRA cells were excluded. Sequenced: naive CD8+ T cells from PBMCs. Explained via the paper, the cell subset or site label denotes: CD45RA+CCR7+. The receptors were gathered from a young man in good health. Some clones in this sample may be carry-over from other donors' samples.

The chain links TRBV27 to TRBJ2-1; 11 nucleotides align to TRBD2. Germline values: CDR1 MNHEY, CDR2 SMNVEV (reference sequence). The V and J ends lost 5 bases and 6 bases, in that order; junction bases with no gene match: 9. The CDR3 loop spans 16 amino acids. The CDR3 reads CASSPGLAEDRNEQFF. As DNA, the CDR3 is TGTGCCAGCAGTCCGGGACTAGCGGAGGACCGCAATGAGCAGTTCTTC.

The chain has TRBV4-3 and TRBJ2-5; D tentatively fits TRBD1 or TRBD2 (5 bases each). Germline lookup yields CDR1 LGHNA and CDR2 YSLEER. The CDR3 totals 15 residues. V dropped 0 bases and J dropped 0 bases, with 8 bases sitting between them. The CDR3 DNA reads as TGCGCCAGCAGCCAAGATGGGACCGACCAAGAGACCCAGTACTTC. Translated: CASSQDGTDQETQYF.

To note about this clone: This specimen includes other DNA sequences encoding the same CDR3. This chain joins TRBV9 and TRBJ2-1; 7 bases line up with TRBD2. The CDR3 covers 15 residues. CDR1 is SGDLS, CDR2 YYNGEE, per germline. The ends lost 0 bases at V and 2 bases at J; junction bases unmatched: 2. This CDR3 reads CASSVGLAAYNEQFF. DNA of the CDR3: TGTGCCAGCAGCGTAGGCCTAGCGGCCTACAATGAGCAGTTCTTC.

The J gene is TRBJ1-4, the V gene TRBV5-1, with unresolved D. Germline CDR1 is SGHRS and CDR2 is YFSETQ. The CDR3 totals 16 residues. V lost 0 bases to trimming and J lost 1 base, with 10 bases between them. The CDR3 DNA reads as TGCGCCAGCAGCTTGGAGTCAGTGAGAACTAATGAAAAACTGTTTTTT. It translates to CASSLESVRTNEKLFF.

The chain uses TRBV7-3 and TRBJ2-1; 7 bases agree with TRBD2. There are 14 residues in the CDR3. Germline assignment: CDR1 SGHTA and CDR2 FQGTGA. Trimming cost V 1 base and J 6 bases; bases outside gene matches: 3. The CDR3: CASSLSGSINEQFF. CDR3 nucleotide sequence: TGTGCCAGCAGCTTAAGCGGGAGTATCAATGAGCAGTTCTTC.

The chain joins TRBV7-9 to TRBJ2-1; a possible D gene is TRBD1 (5 bases). CDR1 is SEHNR and CDR2 is FQNEAQ in the germline V gene (reference sequence). There are 14 residues in the CDR3. Trimming shortened V by 4 bases and J by 7 bases, and 14 bases separated the two germline ends. The CDR3 DNA reads TGTGCCAGCAGCTCCACACGACAGCCTAATGAGCAGTTCTTC. It specifies CASSSTRQPNEQFF.

The CDR3 coding sequence is TGTGCCAGCAGCGAATCGGACAGGGGAGGAAACGGCTACACCTTC. This translates into CASSESDRGGNGYTF. This sequence joins TRBV2 and TRBJ1-2, with 9 bases matching TRBD1. The CDR3 loop spans 15 amino acids. In germline, CDR1 is SNHLY, CDR2 FYNNEI. The junction had 13 bases not matched to a gene; V was cut back by 6 bases and J by 8 bases.

The chain is built from TRBV5-4 and TRBJ2-3; TRBD2 matches 10 bases. CDR3 length: 18 amino acids. V was pared by 3 bases and J by 3 bases, with 13 bases of the junction left unmatched. Germline V CDR1 and CDR2: SGHNT, YYREEE (reference sequence). The CDR3 bases are TGTGCCAGCAGCTCTGAATACTGGACTAGCGGACAGACAGATACGCAGTATTTT. Translated, it gives CASSSEYWTSGQTDTQYF.